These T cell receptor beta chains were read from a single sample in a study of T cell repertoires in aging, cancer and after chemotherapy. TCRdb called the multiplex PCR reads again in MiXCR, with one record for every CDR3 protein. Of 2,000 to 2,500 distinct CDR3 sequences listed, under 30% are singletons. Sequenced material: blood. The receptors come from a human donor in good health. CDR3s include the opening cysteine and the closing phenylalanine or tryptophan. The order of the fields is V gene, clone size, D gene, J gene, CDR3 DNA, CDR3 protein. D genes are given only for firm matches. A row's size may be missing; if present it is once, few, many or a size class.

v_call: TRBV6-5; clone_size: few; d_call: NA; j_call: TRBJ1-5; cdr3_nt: TGTGCCAGCAGTTATACCGATCAGGGGTTCGAGGATCAGCCCCAGCATTTT; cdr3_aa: CASSYTDQGFEDQPQHF
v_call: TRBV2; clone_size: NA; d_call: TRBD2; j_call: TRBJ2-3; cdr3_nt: TGTGCCAGCAGAACTAGCGGGGTCAGCACAGATACGCAGTATTTT; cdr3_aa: CASRTSGVSTDTQYF
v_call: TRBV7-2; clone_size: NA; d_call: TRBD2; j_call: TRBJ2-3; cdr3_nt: TGTGCCAGCAGCTTAACCGGGGGGGCTGGTGATACGCAGTATTTT; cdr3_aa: CASSLTGGAGDTQYF
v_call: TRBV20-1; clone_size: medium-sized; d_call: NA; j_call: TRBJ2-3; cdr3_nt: TGCAGTGCAGCGGATGGAGATACGCAGTATTTT; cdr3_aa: CSAADGDTQYF
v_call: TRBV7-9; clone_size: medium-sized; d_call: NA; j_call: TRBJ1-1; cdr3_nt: TGTGCCAGCAGCTCCTCCACTGAAGCTTTCTTT; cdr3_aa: CASSSSTEAFF
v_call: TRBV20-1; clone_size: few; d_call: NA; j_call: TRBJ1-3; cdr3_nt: TGCAGTGCTAAGGCCGACTCTGGAAACACCATATATTTT; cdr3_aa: CSAKADSGNTIYF
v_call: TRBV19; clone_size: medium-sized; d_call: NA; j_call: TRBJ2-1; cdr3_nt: TGTGCCAGTACCTTCGGACTCGACGGTCGTGATGAGCAGTTCTTC; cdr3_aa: CASTFGLDGRDEQFF
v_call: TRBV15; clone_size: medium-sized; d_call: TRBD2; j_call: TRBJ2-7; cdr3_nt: TGTGCCACCAGCAGACGCACCGGGACTAGCGGGGGAATCTACGAGCAGTACTTC; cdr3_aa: CATSRRTGTSGGIYEQYF
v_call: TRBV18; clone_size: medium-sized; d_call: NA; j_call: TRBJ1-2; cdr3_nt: TGTGCCAGCTCACTAGAAGCAGGGTCTAACTATGGCTACACCTTC; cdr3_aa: CASSLEAGSNYGYTF
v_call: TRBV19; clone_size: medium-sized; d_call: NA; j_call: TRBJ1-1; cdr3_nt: TGTGCCACCCATCGGACGGCGAACACTGAAGCTTTCTTT; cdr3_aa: CATHRTANTEAFF
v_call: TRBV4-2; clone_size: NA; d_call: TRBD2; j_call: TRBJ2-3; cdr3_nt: TGTGCCAGCAGGCTTACTAGCGGGGGCTACACAGATACGCAGTATTTT; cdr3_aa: CASRLTSGGYTDTQYF
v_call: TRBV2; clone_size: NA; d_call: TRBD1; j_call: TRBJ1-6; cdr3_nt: TGTGCCAGCATGACAGGGGGAAGATCACCCCTCCACTTT; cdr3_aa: CASMTGGRSPLHF
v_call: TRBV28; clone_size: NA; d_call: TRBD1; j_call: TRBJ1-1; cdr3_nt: TGTGCCAGCAGTTCAGCGACAGGGGTAGTCACTGAAGCTTTCTTT; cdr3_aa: CASSSATGVVTEAFF
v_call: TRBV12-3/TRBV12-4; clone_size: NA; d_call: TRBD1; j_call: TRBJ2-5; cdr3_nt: TGTGCCAGCAGTTGGACAGGGGGCATGGGGGGAGAGACCCAGTACTTC; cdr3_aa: CASSWTGGMGGETQYF
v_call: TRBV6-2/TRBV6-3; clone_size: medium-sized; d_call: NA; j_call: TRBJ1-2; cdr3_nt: TGTGCCAGCAGTCTACCCCTGGGGGGGCTGGACTATGGCTACACCTTC; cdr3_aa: CASSLPLGGLDYGYTF
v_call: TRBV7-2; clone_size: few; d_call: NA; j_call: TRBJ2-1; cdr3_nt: TGTGCCAGCAGCCAACCGGGGGCCCTCTACAATGAGCAGTTCTTC; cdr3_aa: CASSQPGALYNEQFF
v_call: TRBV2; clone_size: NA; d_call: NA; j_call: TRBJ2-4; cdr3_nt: TGTGCCAGTTTCAAAGGTACAAACCAGTACTTC; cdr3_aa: CASFKGTNQYF
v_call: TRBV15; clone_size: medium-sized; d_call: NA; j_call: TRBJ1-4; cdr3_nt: TGTGCCACCAGCAGAGTACCATTAAGTAATGAAAAACTGTTTTTT; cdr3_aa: CATSRVPLSNEKLFF
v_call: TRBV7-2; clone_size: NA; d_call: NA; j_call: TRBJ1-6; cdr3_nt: TGTGCCAGCAGCTCCCGACACGACTATTCACCCCTCCACTTT; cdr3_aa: CASSSRHDYSPLHF
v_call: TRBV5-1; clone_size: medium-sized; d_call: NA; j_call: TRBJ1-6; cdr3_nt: TGCGCCAGCAGCAAGGACAAGAATTCGGGTGTACCCCTCCACTTT; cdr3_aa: CASSKDKNSGVPLHF
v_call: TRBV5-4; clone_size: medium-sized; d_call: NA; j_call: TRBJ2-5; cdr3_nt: TGTGCCAGCAGCTTGGGAAGCGGTGGGGACAAGAAGTGGGAGACCCAGTACTTC; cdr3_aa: CASSLGSGGDKKWETQYF
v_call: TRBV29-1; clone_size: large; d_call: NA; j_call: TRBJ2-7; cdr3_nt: TGCAGCGTTGTAACAGATCACTACGAGCAGTACTTC; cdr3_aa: CSVVTDHYEQYF
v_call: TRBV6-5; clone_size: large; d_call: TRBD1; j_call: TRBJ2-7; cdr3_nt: TGTGCCAGCAGTTACGGTTCTCCCCGGACAGGCTACGAGCAGTACTTC; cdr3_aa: CASSYGSPRTGYEQYF